The 29 T cell receptor beta chains given below trace back to one sample, sequenced in a study of OX40 agonist ivuxolimab in advanced cancers. Profiling relied on immunoSEQ multiplex PCR, and the TCRdb table lists in-frame clones only, not all of them. The sample consists of some 81,000 clones, about 86% of them appearing once. Here the sequenced sample was CD4+ or CD8+ T cells sorted from blood, taken in a trial of the OX40 agonist ivuxolimab. These receptors were collected from an adult with an advanced solid tumor such as melanoma, head and neck, liver or kidney cancer.

The chain carries TRBV6-1 and TRBJ1-2; TRBD1 is a possible D gene (5 bases). The CDR3 contains 15 residues. V shed 5 bases and J shed 8 bases, with 21 bases lying between them. In germline, CDR1 is MNHNS, CDR2 SASEGT. CDR3 nucleotide sequence: TGTGCCAGCAGTCGAAAGTCGGACACCAGGCGCGGCTACACCTTC. Its protein is CASSRKSDTRRGYTF.

This chain's CDR3 is CASSYTDEQYF. CDR3 nucleotides: TGTGCCAGCAGCTATACCGACGAGCAGTACTTC. This chain uses TRBV5-6 with TRBJ2-7; D not resolved. The CDR3 contains 11 residues. Germline V gives CDR1 SGHDT, CDR2 YYEEEE. The V end was cut by 3 bases, the J end by 5 bases, with 6 bases between.

The rearrangement joins TRBV5-6 to TRBJ2-3; no clear D gene. The CDR3 is made up of 13 amino acids. The germline CDR1 and CDR2 sequences are SGHDT and YYEEEE. Trimming removed 4 bases from V and 4 bases from J, with 10 bases in between. The CDR3 here is CASSRSGADTQYF. The CDR3 nucleotides read TGTGCCAGCAGCCGGTCGGGCGCAGATACGCAGTATTTT.

The genes are TRBV9 and TRBJ2-3; TRBD2 matches 8 bases. Germline V CDR1 and CDR2: SGDLS, YYNGEE. Trimming removed 2 bases from V and 0 bases from J; junction bases left unmatched: 11. The CDR3 is 18 residues long. CDR3 DNA sequence: TGTGCCAGCAGCGTTGCAGCGGGGGCCACACCTAGCACAGATACGCAGTATTTT. Its translation: CASSVAAGATPSTDTQYF.

The chain has TRBV4-3 and TRBJ2-3; D possibly corresponds to TRBD1 (5 bases). Germline assignment: CDR1 LGHNA and CDR2 YSLEER. With 3 bases removed from V and 4 bases from J, the gap between germline ends came to 11 bases. This CDR3 has 14 amino acids. CDR3 sequence reads: CASSQKGLADTQYF. The CDR3, as DNA: TGCGCCAGCAGCCAGAAGGGGTTAGCAGATACGCAGTATTTT.

Concerning this clone: The germline gene is not matched at one end of the junction; a read error may be the cause. The rearrangement links TRBV7-7 to TRBJ1-3, with a weak D call TRBD1 (5 bases). Germline V gene sequence: CDR1 SSHAT, CDR2 FNYEAQ (reference sequence). The CDR3 is made up of 15 amino acids. Here the CDR3 DNA reads TGTGCTAGCAGCCGCGACAGTGGCCCTGGAAACACCATATATTTT. It yields the protein CASSRDSGPGNTIYF.

The V and J genes are TRBV6-1 and TRBJ1-5, with TRBD1 matching 8 bases. The trim removed 6 bases at V and 3 bases at J, leaving 7 bases unmatched. Germline assignment: CDR1 MNHNS and CDR2 SASEGT. The CDR3 contains 15 residues. CDR3 sequence reads: CASRDGTGYNQPQHF. CDR3 DNA sequence: TGTGCCAGCAGGGATGGGACAGGTTACAATCAGCCCCAGCATTTT.

This rearrangement joins TRBV18 to TRBJ1-2; 7 nucleotides agree with TRBD1. Germline loops: CDR1 KGHSH, CDR2 LQKENI. The V segment lost 1 base and the J segment 2 bases; nucleotides outside the gene matches: 4. CDR3 length: 15 residues. The CDR3 coding sequence is TGTGCCAGCTCACCACAACAGGGGATCAACTATGGCTACACCTTC. Protein product: CASSPQQGINYGYTF.

The chain employs TRBV29-1 and TRBJ1-3; D ambiguous. Germline CDR1 is SQVTM and CDR2 is ANQGSEA. The V gene lost 3 bases and the J gene lost 4 bases, with 10 bases spanning the gap. CDR3 length equals 13 residues. The CDR3: CSVDLVGGNTIYF. CDR3 coding DNA: TGCAGCGTTGATCTTGTAGGAGGAAACACCATATATTTT.

The V gene is TRBV7-6, the J gene TRBJ2-2; D is perhaps TRBD2 (7 bases). CDR3 length: 17 residues. Deletions cut 2 bases from V and 4 bases from J, with 17 bases between. Per germline, CDR1 SGHVS and CDR2 FNYEAQ. CDR3 nucleotides: TGTGCCAGCAGCTTAACGGGGGGAGGGACAACCACCGGGGAGCTGTTTTTT. This sequence encodes CASSLTGGGTTTGELFF. The variable domain in full, with the rest retrieved from reference TRBV7-6 and TRBJ2-2, is GAGVSQSPRYKVTKRGQDVALRCDPISGHVSLYWYRQALGQGPEFLTYFNYEAQQDKSGLPNDRFSAERPEGSISTLTIQRTEQRDSAMYRCASSLTGGGTTTGELFFGEGSRLTVL.

This clone was observed once. The chain recombines TRBV11-2 with TRBJ1-1; D remains unclear. Germline V CDR1 and CDR2: SGHAT, FQNNGV. CDR3 length: 14 residues. V lost 2 bases, J lost 2 bases, and 9 bases lay in between. The CDR3 loop is CASSLIAVNTEAFF. Here the CDR3 DNA reads TGTGCCAGCAGCTTAATTGCAGTTAACACTGAAGCTTTCTTT.

This sequence joins TRBV7-3 and TRBJ2-2; D is uncertain. Germline V gives CDR1 SGHTA, CDR2 FQGTGA. V lost 5 bases and J 4 bases, leaving 8 bases between the germline ends. This CDR3 region has 13 residues. CDR3 in amino acids: CASSLAGTGELFF. CDR3 sequence (DNA): TGTGCCAGCAGCCTCGCAGGCACCGGGGAGCTGTTTTTT.

The chain carries TRBV4-2 and TRBJ1-1, with unresolved D. The CDR3 runs 14 residues. Germline loops: CDR1 LGHNA, CDR2 YNFKEQ. Trimming cost V 0 bases and J 5 bases, with 10 bases left between them. In nucleotides, the CDR3 is TGTGCCAGCAGCCAAGATCGCGGGGAAACTGAAGCTTTCTTT. Translating gives CASSQDRGETEAFF.

The gene calls are TRBV28 and TRBJ1-5, with 7 nucleotides matching TRBD1. Germline loops: CDR1 MDHEN, CDR2 SYDVKM. The CDR3 spans 12 residues. The CDR3: CSGGRSNQPQHF. Here the CDR3 DNA reads TGTTCAGGGGGTCGGAGCAATCAGCCCCAGCATTTT.

As concerns this clone: This likely comes from a read error, as the CDR3 has no conserved phenylalanine or tryptophan at its end. The DNA is left out, because the CDR3 cannot be placed on it with certainty; the CDR3 is given as TCRdb lists it. This chain links TRBV8-2 with TRBJ2-6. TRBV8-2 is a known pseudogene. The CDR3 is 13 amino acids in total, end residues counted. CDR3: CGIPRRITQSRAI.

The chain links TRBV6-6 to TRBJ1-1; D is unresolved. Trimming took off 0 bases at V and 0 bases at J, with 2 bases between the two ends. Germline assignment: CDR1 MNHNY and CDR2 SVGAGI (reference sequence). The CDR3 has 13 amino acids. CDR3 DNA sequence: TGTGCCAGCAGTTACTCGGTGAACACTGAAGCTTTCTTT. This translates into CASSYSVNTEAFF.

This clone was seen a handful of times. This sequence joins TRBV9 and TRBJ2-3; D gene ambiguous. The V gene's germline CDR1 is SGDLS and CDR2 YYNGEE. The CDR3 spans 14 residues. V was clipped by 4 bases and J by 2 bases, with 11 bases between them. CDR3 sequence: CASSPIGSTDTQYF. CDR3 in DNA: TGTGCCAGCAGCCCGATCGGCTCCACAGATACGCAGTATTTT.

This rearrangement joins TRBV19 to TRBJ2-2, with 9 bases that match TRBD2. This CDR3 contains 17 residues. The junction had 12 bases not matched to a gene; V was cut back by 8 bases and J by 2 bases. Germline V gene data show CDR1 as LNHDA and CDR2 as SQIVND (reference sequence). DNA for the CDR3: TGTGCCAGTGCGGAAGCGGGGGGACGGGTTAACACCGGGGAGCTGTTTTTT. Its protein is CASAEAGGRVNTGELFF.

In DNA, the CDR3 is TGTGCCAGCAGTGAGACCGTCCCGTCCTACGAGCAGTACTTC. This sequence encodes CASSETVPSYEQYF. The gene calls are TRBV6-1 and TRBJ2-7, with unresolved D. The CDR3 loop spans 14 amino acids. CDR1 and CDR2 (germline): MNHNS, SASEGT. V was clipped by 3 bases and J by 1 base, with 10 bases between them.

The chain recombines TRBV19 with TRBJ1-5; D may be TRBD1 (5 bases). With 2 bases removed from V and 4 bases from J, the gap between germline ends came to 12 bases. The germline V gene encodes CDR1 LNHDA and CDR2 SQIVND (reference sequence). The CDR3 extends over 15 amino acids. The CDR3, as DNA: TGTGCCAGTAGTATACAGTACAGGTTAAATCAGCCCCAGCATTTT. Residues: CASSIQYRLNQPQHF.

This rearrangement joins TRBV9 to TRBJ2-2, with TRBD1 identical over 7 bases. The CDR3 covers 14 residues. CDR1 is SGDLS, CDR2 YYNGEE, per germline. V shed 4 bases and J 6 bases; nucleotides not matched to a gene: 6. The CDR3 loop is CASSPLQGAGELFF. In DNA, the CDR3 is TGTGCCAGCAGCCCTCTCCAGGGGGCCGGGGAGCTGTTTTTT.

The chain is built from TRBV7-9 and TRBJ2-3; no reliable D call. Trimming removed 6 bases from V and 5 bases from J, with 9 bases in between. This CDR3 comprises 12 residues. CDR1 is SEHNR, CDR2 FQNEAQ, per germline (reference sequence). For the CDR3, the DNA is TGTGCCAGCAGGTCCTCAGGAGATACGCAGTATTTT. Its translation: CASRSSGDTQYF.

The chain links TRBV6-1 to TRBJ2-7; 8 bases are shared with TRBD1. Germline-derived CDR1 and CDR2 are MNHNS and SASEGT. After removal of 6 bases from V and 5 bases from J, the junction contained 3 bases not matched to a gene. This CDR3 spans 12 amino acids. CDR3 loop: CASSLQGDEQYF. The CDR3, as DNA: TGTGCCAGCAGCCTACAGGGGGACGAGCAGTACTTC.

The chain combines TRBV4-3 with TRBJ2-7; D possibly corresponds to TRBD1 (5 bases). V lost 4 bases, J lost 0 bases, and 10 bases lay in between. The CDR3 consists of 14 residues. Germline CDR1 reads LGHNA; CDR2 reads YSLEER. DNA of the CDR3: TGCGCCAGCAGCCCAGGGCGTAACTCCTACGAGCAGTACTTC. Translated: CASSPGRNSYEQYF.

This clone was observed a single time. The chain couples TRBV11-3 to TRBJ2-3; D ambiguous. Germline-derived CDR1 and CDR2 are SGHNT and YENEEA. This CDR3 has 13 amino acids. V was shortened by 3 bases and J by 2 bases, with 6 bases between the two germline ends. CDR3 sequence (DNA): TGTGCCAGCAGCTTTGCCTACACAGATACGCAGTATTTT. Translated: CASSFAYTDTQYF. Full variable domain (missing parts from reference TRBV11-3 and TRBJ2-3): EAGVVQSPRYKIIEKKQPVAFWCNPISGHNTLYWYLQNLGQGPELLIRYENEEAVDDSQLPKDRFSAERLKGVDSTLKIQPAELGDSAVYLCASSFAYTDTQYFGPGTRLTVL.

This clone was recorded a few times. The gene calls are TRBV20-1 and TRBJ1-5; 7 bases agree with TRBD1. V was pared by 5 bases and J by 6 bases, with 1 base of the junction left unmatched. CDR3 length: 11 amino acids. Germline V CDR1 and CDR2: DFQATT, SNEGSKA (reference sequence). CDR3 sequence reads: CSADRVQPQHF. In DNA form, the CDR3 reads TGCAGTGCTGACAGGGTTCAGCCCCAGCATTTT.

This sequence joins TRBV19 and TRBJ1-6; 7 bases agree with TRBD1. Germline V gives CDR1 LNHDA, CDR2 SQIVND (reference sequence). The CDR3 is made up of 16 amino acids. Trimming took 3 bases from V and 7 from J; bases not matched to a gene: 9. CDR3 protein: CASSIYRGNTNSPLHF. CDR3 sequence (DNA): TGTGCCAGTAGTATTTACAGGGGCAATACCAATTCACCCCTCCACTTT.

V usage is TRBV5-4 and J usage is TRBJ2-2; unclear D gene. V was trimmed by 4 bases and J by 6 bases, leaving 7 bases between them. The CDR3 is 12 amino acids. Per germline, CDR1 SGHNT and CDR2 YYREEE (reference sequence). CDR3 region: CASSPWAGELFF. CDR3 nucleotides: TGTGCCAGCAGCCCCTGGGCCGGGGAGCTGTTTTTT.

In this sample, this clone turned up once. The chain joins TRBV11-1 to TRBJ2-5; D is perhaps TRBD2 (6 bases). V was trimmed by 1 base and J by 9 bases, leaving 15 bases between them. The CDR3 sequence is 14 residues long. Per germline, CDR1 SGHAT and CDR2 FQDESV (reference sequence). CDR3 in DNA: TGTGCCAGCAGCTTAGGACTAGAACATGAGGCCCAGTACTTC. The encoded protein is CASSLGLEHEAQYF.